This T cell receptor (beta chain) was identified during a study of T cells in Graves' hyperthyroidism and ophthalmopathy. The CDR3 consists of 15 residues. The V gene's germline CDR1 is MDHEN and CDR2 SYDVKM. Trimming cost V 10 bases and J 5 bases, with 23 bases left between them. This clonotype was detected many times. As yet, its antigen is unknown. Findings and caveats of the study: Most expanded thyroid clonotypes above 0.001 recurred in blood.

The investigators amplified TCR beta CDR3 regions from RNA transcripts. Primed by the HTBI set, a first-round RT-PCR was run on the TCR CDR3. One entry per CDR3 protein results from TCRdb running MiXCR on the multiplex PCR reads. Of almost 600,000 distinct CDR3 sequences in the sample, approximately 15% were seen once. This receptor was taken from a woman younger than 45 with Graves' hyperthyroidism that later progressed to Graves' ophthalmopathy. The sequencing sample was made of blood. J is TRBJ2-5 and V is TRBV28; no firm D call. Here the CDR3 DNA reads TGTGCCACCCGTGGGGAAACTACCCCCGGGGAGACCCAGTACTTC. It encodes CATRGETTPGETQYF.